Listed below are T cell receptor beta chains from one sample, sequenced in a study of T cell responses to AZD1222 COVID-19 vaccine. Here immunoSEQ multiplex PCR was the method, and the copy in TCRdb shows in-frame clones only, minus some. The sample holds about 160,000 clones, about 88% seen once. This sample comprised peripheral blood, obtained on day 0 of AZD1222 vaccination. Every receptor here comes from an adult in good health. CDR3s include the opening cysteine and the closing phenylalanine or tryptophan. D genes are given only for firm matches. Expanded clones are given a class, and other clones once, few, many or no size at all.

V,J,size,D,DNA,CDR3
TRBV6-5,TRBJ1-2,NA,TRBD1,TGTGCCAGCAGGTCTACAGGGGGCGGATACGGCTACACCTTC,CASRSTGGGYGYTF
TRBV7-3,TRBJ2-1,NA,TRBD2,TGTGCCAGCAGCACCTTTTCCGGGAGGCCCTCCTACAATGAGCAGTTCTTC,CASSTFSGRPSYNEQFF
TRBV5-4,TRBJ2-2,NA,TRBD1,TGTGCCAGCAGGCGGGACAGGGGTGTAACCGGGGAGCTGTTTTTT,CASRRDRGVTGELFF
TRBV30,TRBJ1-2,few,NA,TGTGCCTGGATTTGGGGGGAGTATGGCTACACCTTC,CAWIWGEYGYTF
TRBV5-1,TRBJ2-3,NA,NA,TGCGCCAGCAGCTGGGCCCCGGGGAGCACAGATACGCAGTATTTT,CASSWAPGSTDTQYF
TRBV25-1,TRBJ2-5,NA,NA,TGTGCCAGCAGTGGATCCAGGGGACAGACCCAGTACTTC,CASSGSRGQTQYF
TRBV28,TRBJ1-1,NA,NA,TGTGCCAGCAGTTTTGCACCGGGACAAAGGGTTTTCTTT,CASSFAPGQRVFF
TRBV9,TRBJ1-1,NA,NA,TGTGCCAGCAGCGAGGGGGTTGGCACTGAAGCTTTCTTT,CASSEGVGTEAFF
TRBV7-9,TRBJ2-2,once,NA,TGTGCCAGCAGCTTAGGACAGGGAGGCACCGGGGAGCTGTTTTTT,CASSLGQGGTGELFF
TRBV7-2,TRBJ2-1,NA,TRBD2,TGTGCCAGCAGCCGGCGGCTAGCGGGAGAGGTTCGCTACAATGAGCAGTTCTTC,CASSRRLAGEVRYNEQFF
TRBV10-3,TRBJ2-1,NA,NA,TGTGCCATCAGTGACCCCCCCACAGGCGACTCCTACAATGAGCAGTTCTTC,CAISDPPTGDSYNEQFF
TRBV5-6,TRBJ2-2,NA,NA,TGTGCCAGCAGCTTAAGCTTGGGGAACACCGGGGAGCTGTTTTTT,CASSLSLGNTGELFF
TRBV6-6,TRBJ2-2,medium-sized,NA,TGTGCCAGCAGTCCCCGCTTGCTAGGGATTGCGGATTTTAAGAACACCGGGGAGCTGTTTTTT,CASSPRLLGIADFKNTGELFF
TRBV3-1/TRBV3-2,TRBJ2-7,NA,NA,TGTGCCAGCACCACCGGGTTTTCCTACGAGCAGTACTTC,CASTTGFSYEQYF
TRBV7-6,TRBJ2-5,once,TRBD2,TGTGCCAGCAGCCAAGGCCGGACTAGCGGGGGGTCAGTCCAAGAGACCCAGTACTTC,CASSQGRTSGGSVQETQYF
TRBV5-1,TRBJ1-4,NA,NA,TGCGCCAGCGGGCAACAGGCCGGGAATGAAAAACTGTTTTTT,CASGQQAGNEKLFF
TRBV30,TRBJ1-2,NA,NA,TGTGCCTGGAGTGTCGGGATGAACTATGGCTACACCTTC,CAWSVGMNYGYTF